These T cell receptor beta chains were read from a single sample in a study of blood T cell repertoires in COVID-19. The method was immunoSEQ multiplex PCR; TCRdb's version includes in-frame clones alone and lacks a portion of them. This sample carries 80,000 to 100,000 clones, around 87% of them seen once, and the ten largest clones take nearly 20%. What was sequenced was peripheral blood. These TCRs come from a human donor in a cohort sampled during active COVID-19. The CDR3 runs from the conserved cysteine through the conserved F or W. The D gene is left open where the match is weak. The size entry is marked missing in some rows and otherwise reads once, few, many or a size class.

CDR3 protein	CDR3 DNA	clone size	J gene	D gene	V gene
CSVLGQGHGYTF	TGCAGCGTTCTCGGACAGGGCCATGGCTACACCTTC	.	TRBJ1-2	TRBD1	TRBV29-1
CASRRTGTNYGYTF	TGTGCCAGCAGAAGGACAGGGACGAACTATGGCTACACCTTC	.	TRBJ1-2	TRBD1	TRBV28
CASSTSATFAGELFF	TGTGCCAGCTCGACTAGCGCGACTTTCGCCGGGGAGCTGTTTTTT	.	TRBJ2-2	TRBD2	TRBV18
CARSRLRGLAGVWGPGSYNEQFF	TGTGCCAGATCTCGATTAAGAGGACTAGCGGGAGTATGGGGGCCCGGCTCCTACAATGAGCAGTTCTTC	.	TRBJ2-1	TRBD2	TRBV14
CASSVEGLAGMNEQFF	TGTGCCAGCAGCGTAGAGGGACTAGCGGGAATGAATGAGCAGTTCTTC	.	TRBJ2-1	TRBD2	TRBV9
CASSRSFGTYFYEQYF	TGTGCCAGCAGTAGAAGTTTCGGGACATATTTCTACGAGCAGTACTTC	.	TRBJ2-7	.	TRBV28
CASSPRQGANTGELFF	TGTGCCAGCAGCCCCAGACAGGGGGCGAACACCGGGGAGCTGTTTTTT	.	TRBJ2-2	TRBD1	TRBV7-3
CASSGGREAGNTIYF	TGTGCCAGCAGTGGAGGGAGAGAGGCTGGAAACACCATATATTTT	once	TRBJ1-3	.	TRBV2
CASSPIKIPQFF	TGTGCCAGCAGTCCCATCAAAATCCCCCAGTTCTTC	.	TRBJ2-1	.	TRBV28
CASSEGGGSTEAFF	TGTGCCAGCAGTGAGGGCGGTGGGAGCACTGAAGCTTTCTTT	many	TRBJ1-1	.	TRBV6-1
CASSVVGRGNTEAFF	TGTGCCAGCAGCGTAGTGGGCAGGGGGAACACTGAAGCTTTCTTT	.	TRBJ1-1	.	TRBV9
CASSRRLNSNSPLHF	TGTGCCAGCAGCCGGAGGCTCAATTCTAATTCACCCCTCCACTTT	.	TRBJ1-6	.	TRBV7-2
CASSEAAGELFF	TGTGCCAGCAGTGAGGCAGCGGGGGAGCTGTTTTTT	.	TRBJ2-2	.	TRBV6-1
CASSHGQGRETQYF	TGTGCCAGCAGCCACGGACAGGGCCGAGAGACCCAGTACTTC	.	TRBJ2-5	TRBD1	TRBV7-8